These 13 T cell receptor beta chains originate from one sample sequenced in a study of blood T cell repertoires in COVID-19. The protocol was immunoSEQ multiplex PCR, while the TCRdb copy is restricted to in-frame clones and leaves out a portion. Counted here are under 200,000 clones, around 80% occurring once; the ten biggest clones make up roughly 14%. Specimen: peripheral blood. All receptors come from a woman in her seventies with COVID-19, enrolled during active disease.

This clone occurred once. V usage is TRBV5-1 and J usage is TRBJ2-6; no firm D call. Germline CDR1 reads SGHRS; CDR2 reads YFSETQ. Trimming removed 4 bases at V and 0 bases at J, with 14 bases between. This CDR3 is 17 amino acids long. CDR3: CASSPGPSVSGANVLTF. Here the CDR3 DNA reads TGCGCCAGCAGCCCGGGTCCCTCCGTCTCTGGGGCCAACGTCCTGACTTTC. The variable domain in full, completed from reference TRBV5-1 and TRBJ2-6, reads KAGVTQTPRYLIKTRGQQVTLSCSPISGHRSVSWYQQTPGQGLQFLFEYFSETQRNKGNFPGRFSGRQFSNSRSEMNVSTLELGDSALYLCASSPGPSVSGANVLTFGAGSRLTVL.

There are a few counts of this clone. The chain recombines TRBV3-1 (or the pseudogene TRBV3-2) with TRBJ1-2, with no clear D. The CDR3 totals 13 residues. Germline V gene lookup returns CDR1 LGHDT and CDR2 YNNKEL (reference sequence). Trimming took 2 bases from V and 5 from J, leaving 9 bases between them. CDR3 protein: CASSQMGGYGYTF. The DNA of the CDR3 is TGTGCCAGCAGCCAAATGGGAGGATATGGCTACACCTTC.

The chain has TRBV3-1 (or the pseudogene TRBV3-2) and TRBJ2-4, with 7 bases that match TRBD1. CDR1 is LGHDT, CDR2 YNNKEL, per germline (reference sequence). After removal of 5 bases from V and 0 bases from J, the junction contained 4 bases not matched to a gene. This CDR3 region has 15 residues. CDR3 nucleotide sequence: TGTGCCAGCAGCTCAGGGGGTCAAGCCAAAAACATTCAGTACTTC. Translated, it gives CASSSGGQAKNIQYF.

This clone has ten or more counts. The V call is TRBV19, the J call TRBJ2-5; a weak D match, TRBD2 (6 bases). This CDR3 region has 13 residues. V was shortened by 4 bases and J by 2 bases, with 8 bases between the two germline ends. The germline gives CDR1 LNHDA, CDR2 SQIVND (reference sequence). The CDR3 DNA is TGTGCCAGTAGTACCGGACTACAAGAGACCCAGTACTTC. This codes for CASSTGLQETQYF.

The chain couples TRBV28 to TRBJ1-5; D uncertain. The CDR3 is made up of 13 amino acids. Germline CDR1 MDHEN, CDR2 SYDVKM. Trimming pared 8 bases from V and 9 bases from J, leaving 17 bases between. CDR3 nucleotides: TGTGCCAGCGGCCCACCCGGAGAGAGGCCCCAGCATTTT. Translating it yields CASGPPGERPQHF.

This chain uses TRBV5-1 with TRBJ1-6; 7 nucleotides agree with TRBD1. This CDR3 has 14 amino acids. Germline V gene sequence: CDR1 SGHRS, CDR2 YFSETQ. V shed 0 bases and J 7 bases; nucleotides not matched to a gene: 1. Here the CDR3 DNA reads TGCGCCAGCAGCTTGGAACAGGGGAATTCACCCCTCCACTTT. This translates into CASSLEQGNSPLHF.

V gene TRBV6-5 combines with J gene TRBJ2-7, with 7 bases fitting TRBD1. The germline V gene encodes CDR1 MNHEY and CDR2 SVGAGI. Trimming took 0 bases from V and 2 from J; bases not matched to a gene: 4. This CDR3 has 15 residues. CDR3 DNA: TGTGCCAGCAGTTACTCCGGACAGGTCGCCTACGAGCAGTACTTC. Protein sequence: CASSYSGQVAYEQYF.

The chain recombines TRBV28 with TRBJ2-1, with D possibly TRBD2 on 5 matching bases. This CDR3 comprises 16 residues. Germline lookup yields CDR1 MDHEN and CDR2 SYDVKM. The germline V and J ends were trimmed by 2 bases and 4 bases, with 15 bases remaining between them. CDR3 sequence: CASSLGLGVAYNEQFF. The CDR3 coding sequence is TGTGCCAGCAGTTTAGGCCTGGGAGTGGCATACAATGAGCAGTTCTTC.

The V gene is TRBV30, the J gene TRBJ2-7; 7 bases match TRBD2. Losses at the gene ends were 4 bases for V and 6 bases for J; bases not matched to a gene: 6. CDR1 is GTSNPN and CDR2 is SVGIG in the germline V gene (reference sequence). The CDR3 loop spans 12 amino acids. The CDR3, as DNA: TGTGCCTGGACCACGACTAGCCTCGAGCAGTACTTC. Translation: CAWTTTSLEQYF.

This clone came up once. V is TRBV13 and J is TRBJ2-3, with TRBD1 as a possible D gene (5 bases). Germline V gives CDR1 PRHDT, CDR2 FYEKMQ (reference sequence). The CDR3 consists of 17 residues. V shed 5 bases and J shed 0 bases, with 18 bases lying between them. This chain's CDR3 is CASSPSGWLASTDTQYF. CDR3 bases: TGTGCCAGCAGCCCCTCAGGGTGGCTCGCTAGCACAGATACGCAGTATTTT.

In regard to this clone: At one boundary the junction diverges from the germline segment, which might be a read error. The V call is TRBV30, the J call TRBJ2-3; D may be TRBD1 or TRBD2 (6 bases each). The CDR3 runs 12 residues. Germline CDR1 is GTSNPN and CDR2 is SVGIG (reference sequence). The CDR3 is CAWDRRGLGANF. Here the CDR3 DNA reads TGTGCCTGGGACAGGCGGGGCCTCGGGGCCAATTTT.

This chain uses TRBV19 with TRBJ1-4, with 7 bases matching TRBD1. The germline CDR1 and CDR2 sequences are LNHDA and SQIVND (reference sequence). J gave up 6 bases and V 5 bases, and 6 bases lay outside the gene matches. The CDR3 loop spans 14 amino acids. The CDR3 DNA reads TGTGCCAGTAGTTTTAACAGGGGATATGAAAAACTGTTTTTT. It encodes CASSFNRGYEKLFF.

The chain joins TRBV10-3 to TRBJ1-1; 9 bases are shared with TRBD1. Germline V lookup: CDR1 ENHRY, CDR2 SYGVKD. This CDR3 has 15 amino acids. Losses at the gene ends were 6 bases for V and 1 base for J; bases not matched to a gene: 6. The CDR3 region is CAISVGDRANTEAFF. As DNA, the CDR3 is TGTGCCATCAGCGTTGGGGACAGGGCGAACACTGAAGCTTTCTTT.